The following is a TCR beta chain sequence with its context. These data are taken from a study of T cells in Graves' hyperthyroidism and ophthalmopathy. The length of the CDR3 is 14 residues. Trimming took off 4 bases at V and 2 bases at J, with 9 bases between the two ends. The V gene's germline CDR1 is SGHTA and CDR2 FQGTGA. Amplified regions were TCR beta CDR3 sequences from RNA transcripts. HTBI primers were the set used in a first-round RT-PCR of the TCR CDR3. TCRdb reprocessed the multiplex PCR reads with MiXCR, giving one entry per CDR3 protein. The table lists hundreds of thousands of distinct CDR3 sequences, roughly 22% of them singletons.

Input material: blood. The receptor comes from a woman in her thirties or forties with Graves' ophthalmopathy. The chain combines TRBV7-3 with TRBJ1-3, with D uncertain. The CDR3 spells CASSYGSPGNTIYF. In DNA, the CDR3 is TGTGCCAGCAGCTACGGGTCTCCTGGAAACACCATATATTTT.